The 27 T cell receptor beta chains reported below all come from one sample, sequenced in a study of regulatory T cells in long-lasting Graves disease. Described time point: newly diagnosed GD, antithyroid drugs for less than 3 months. The TCR library was prepared using RNA isolated from PBMCs. Assembly of TCR beta libraries relied on iRepertoire HTBI primers together with Arm-PCR of CDR3 regions. TCRdb independently ran MiXCR on the multiplex PCR reads; one entry per CDR3 protein. The repertoire has approximately 480,000 distinct CDR3 sequences, 16% of them found once; the top ten carry 12%. These records were also assigned to another study, of T cells in Graves' hyperthyroidism and ophthalmopathy.

Sequenced here: peripheral blood mononuclear cells (PBMCs), sampled at new diagnosis, from a patient treated with antithyroid drugs. The receptors were sampled from a man aged 35 to 55 with Graves disease.

This clonotype was detected ten times or more. J is TRBJ2-5 and V is TRBV20-1; D is uncertain. CDR1 and CDR2 from the germline V gene are DFQATT and SNEGSKA (reference sequence). Between the trimmed V and J ends, which lost 5 bases and 4 bases, there was a span of 5 bases. The CDR3 runs to 10 residues. The CDR3 DNA sequence: TGCAGTGCTCCGCGAGAGACCCAGTACTTC. The encoded protein is CSAPRETQYF.

In its sample, this clonotype was seen a few times. The genes are TRBV27 and TRBJ1-2; 9 nucleotides agree with TRBD1. V was clipped by 6 bases and J by 6 bases; unmatched bases: 11. Germline CDR1 and CDR2: MNHEY and SMNVEV (reference sequence). The CDR3 covers 15 residues. CDR3 coding DNA: TGTGCCAGCAGCCGGGACAGGGAAGTAAAGAATGGCTACACCTTC. Translating gives CASSRDREVKNGYTF.

V usage is TRBV20-1 and J usage is TRBJ2-1; TRBD2 aligns across 16 bases. CDR1 and CDR2 from the germline V gene are DFQATT and SNEGSKA (reference sequence). The CDR3 spans 17 residues. The V and J ends lost 3 bases and 3 bases, in that order; junction bases with no gene match: 5. The CDR3 region has the DNA TGCAGTGCTAGCGGGACTAGCGGGAGGGCCTACTACAATGAGCAGTTCTTC. This sequence encodes CSASGTSGRAYYNEQFF.

The chain carries TRBV29-1 and TRBJ2-1; D unclear. From germline, CDR1 is SQVTM and CDR2 ANQGSEA. The CDR3 extends over 14 amino acids. V was pared by 0 bases and J by 1 base, with 7 bases between. Here the CDR3 DNA reads TGCAGCGTTGAAGACGGGCGTTCCTACAATGAGCAGTTCTTC. This translates into CSVEDGRSYNEQFF.

This clonotype was recorded at least ten times. J is TRBJ2-1 and V is TRBV7-3; 7 nucleotides match TRBD2. Germline V lookup: CDR1 SGHTA, CDR2 FQGTGA. CDR3 length equals 15 residues. The V gene end was trimmed by 5 bases and the J gene end by 8 bases; junction bases not matched to a gene: 12. This CDR3 reads CASSLGLDLGHEQFF. CDR3 in DNA: TGTGCCAGCAGCCTTGGACTAGATCTCGGCCATGAGCAGTTCTTC.

The chain recombines TRBV20-1 with TRBJ2-1; TRBD2 matches 10 bases. V lost 5 bases to trimming and J lost 2 bases; unmatched junction nucleotides: 12. Germline V gives CDR1 DFQATT, CDR2 SNEGSKA (reference sequence). This CDR3 has 17 residues. The CDR3 bases are TGCAGTGCTGCCGAGCAGCTGAGCGGGAGGGCCTACAATGAGCAGTTCTTC. This translates into CSAAEQLSGRAYNEQFF.

The gene calls are TRBV11-2 and TRBJ2-3, with 13 positions matching TRBD2. The J call may be in error: the DNA end matches TRBJ2-1 better. The CDR3 sequence is 15 residues long. CDR1 is SGHAT, CDR2 FQNNGV, per germline. The CDR3 DNA follows: TGTGCCAGCAGCCGGACTAGCGGGAGTTTTAATGAGCAGTTCTTC. Its protein is CASSRTSGSFNEQFF.

This clonotype has more than one count but fewer than ten. The chain employs TRBV10-2 and TRBJ2-2, with 7 positions matching TRBD1. Per germline, CDR1 WSHSY and CDR2 SAAADI. The V segment lost 4 bases and the J segment 2 bases; nucleotides outside the gene matches: 4. The CDR3 is 15 amino acids. The CDR3 nucleotides are TGCGCCAGCAGTGGGGTAGGGGGCAACACCGGGGAGCTGTTTTTT. This gives the protein CASSGVGGNTGELFF.

This clonotype was found a few times. The CDR3 reads CATSRDQREVRSYEQYF. The CDR3, as DNA: TGTGCCACCAGCAGAGATCAGCGGGAGGTTCGATCCTACGAGCAGTACTTC. This rearrangement joins TRBV15 to TRBJ2-7; 9 nucleotides match TRBD2. The germline gives CDR1 LNHNV, CDR2 YYDKDF (reference sequence). J gave up 1 base and V 0 bases, and 7 bases lay outside the gene matches. The CDR3 loop spans 17 amino acids.

In its sample, this clonotype was seen many times. Here the CDR3 DNA reads TGTGCCAGCAGGGACGACGCCCGCGATAAACTTGGGAACACTGAAGCTTTCTTT. It is translated as CASRDDARDKLGNTEAFF. This sequence joins TRBV12-3 or TRBV12-4 and TRBJ1-1; no clear D. Between the trimmed V and J ends, which lost 6 bases and 1 base, there was a span of 24 bases. This CDR3 has 18 amino acids.

This clonotype was counted ten times or more. V and J are TRBV20-1 and TRBJ2-4; 12 bases align to TRBD2. V lost 4 bases, J lost 1 base, and 2 bases stayed unmatched. There are 15 residues in the CDR3. CDR1 and CDR2 from the germline V gene are DFQATT and SNEGSKA (reference sequence). This chain's CDR3 is CSATTSGSAKNIQYF. For the CDR3, the DNA is TGCAGTGCTACGACTAGCGGGAGCGCCAAAAACATTCAGTACTTC.

There are many counts of this clonotype. The gene calls are TRBV18 and TRBJ2-3; D not resolved. The CDR3 extends over 14 amino acids. Germline-derived CDR1 and CDR2 are KGHSH and LQKENI. The V gene lost 6 bases and the J gene lost 2 bases, with 12 bases spanning the gap. CDR3: CASSDPRFTDTQYF. CDR3 nucleotide sequence: TGTGCCAGCTCCGACCCCAGGTTCACAGATACGCAGTATTTT.

As for this clonotype: This may be a read error, as it is one base from a much larger clone. The chain carries TRBV28 and TRBJ2-2, with D possibly TRBD2 on 6 matching bases. The CDR3 is 16 amino acids. Germline-derived CDR1 and CDR2 are MDHEN and SYDVKM. The CDR3 here is CASSSRGGWSTGGLFF. The CDR3 region has the DNA TGTGCCAGCAGTTCCCGAGGAGGATGGAGCACCGGGGGGCTGTTTTTT.

This clonotype showed up many times. The chain has TRBV28 and TRBJ2-6, with 7 bases fitting TRBD2. V shed 6 bases and J 1 base; nucleotides not matched to a gene: 6. Germline loops: CDR1 MDHEN, CDR2 SYDVKM. The CDR3 loop spans 16 amino acids. The CDR3 sequence is CASRSGRTSGANVLTF. CDR3 coding DNA: TGTGCCAGCAGGTCCGGGAGGACATCTGGGGCCAACGTCCTGACTTTC.

This clonotype has more than one count but fewer than ten. This chain uses TRBV5-1 with TRBJ2-5; TRBD1 or TRBD2 may be the D gene (6 bases each). The CDR3 runs 15 residues. Deletions cut 1 base from V and 2 bases from J, with 12 bases between. The germline V gene has CDR1 SGHRS and CDR2 YFSETQ. The CDR3 sequence: CASSLTGALQETQYF. The CDR3 nucleotides read TGCGCCAGCAGCTTGACGGGGGCCTTGCAAGAGACCCAGTACTTC.

This clonotype was seen ten or more times. CDR3 sequence reads: CASSPDRNGYTF. As DNA, the CDR3 is TGCGCCAGCAGCCCGGACAGGAATGGCTACACCTTC. The J gene is TRBJ1-2, the V gene TRBV5-1; TRBD1 matches 7 bases. V trimming: 4 bases; J trimming: 6 bases; junction bases outside the gene matches: 3. CDR3 size: 12 residues. The germline gives CDR1 SGHRS, CDR2 YFSETQ.

There are many counts of this clonotype. This chain uses TRBV5-1 with TRBJ1-4; a weak D match, TRBD1 (5 bases). V shed 4 bases and J shed 4 bases, with 11 bases lying between them. The CDR3 covers 14 residues. Germline V gene data show CDR1 as SGHRS and CDR2 as YFSETQ. CDR3 loop: CASSLWGVNEKLFF. The CDR3 nucleotides read TGCGCCAGCAGCCTTTGGGGGGTTAATGAAAAACTGTTTTTT.

The sample holds many counts of this clonotype. The chain couples TRBV7-9 to TRBJ2-6, with D unclear. V lost 3 bases and J 2 bases, leaving 5 bases between the germline ends. The CDR3 length is 14 residues. Germline CDR1 reads SEHNR; CDR2 reads FQNEAQ (reference sequence). The CDR3 DNA sequence: TGTGCCAGCAGCTTTGGGCCTGGGGCCAACGTCCTGACTTTC. Translation: CASSFGPGANVLTF.

At least ten counts were recorded for this clonotype. The V call is TRBV28, the J call TRBJ2-5; 14 bases match TRBD2. The CDR3 totals 16 residues. Germline values: CDR1 MDHEN, CDR2 SYDVKM. V lost 1 base and J lost 7; bases outside the gene matches: 5. CDR3 residues: CASSLSGTSGRGTQYF. The CDR3 bases are TGTGCCAGCAGTTTATCGGGGACTAGCGGGAGAGGGACCCAGTACTTC.

This clonotype was observed many times. The chain recombines TRBV5-1 with TRBJ2-7; no clear D. Germline-derived CDR1 and CDR2 are SGHRS and YFSETQ. V was shortened by 4 bases and J by 4 bases, with 15 bases between the two germline ends. This CDR3 has 14 amino acids. The CDR3 region is CASSPGGGFYEQYF. The CDR3 DNA reads TGCGCCAGCAGCCCTGGTGGCGGATTTTACGAGCAGTACTTC.

This clonotype was seen at least ten times. The chain combines TRBV19 with TRBJ1-5, with 10 bases matching TRBD1. The germline CDR1 and CDR2 sequences are LNHDA and SQIVND (reference sequence). CDR3 length: 15 residues. Losses at the gene ends were 4 bases for V and 2 bases for J; bases not matched to a gene: 2. CDR3 amino acids: CASSTGTGGNQPQHF. The CDR3 coding sequence is TGTGCCAGTAGTACCGGGACAGGGGGCAATCAGCCCCAGCATTTT.

The table lists this clonotype with a few counts. J is TRBJ1-1 and V is TRBV5-1; D possibly corresponds to TRBD1 (5 bases). Trimming stripped 3 bases from V and 2 bases from J, with 17 bases between. Germline V gene data show CDR1 as SGHRS and CDR2 as YFSETQ. This CDR3 is built from 16 residues. The CDR3, as DNA: TGCGCCAGCAGCTCAGGATGGACAAGCGGTAACACTGAAGCTTTCTTT. It codes for CASSSGWTSGNTEAFF.

The chain uses TRBV7-9 and TRBJ2-7; 12 positions agree with TRBD2. In germline, CDR1 is SEHNR, CDR2 FQNEAQ (reference sequence). The CDR3 is 17 amino acids. The ends lost 5 bases at V and 3 bases at J; junction bases unmatched: 11. The CDR3 DNA is TGTGCCAGCAGCGCAGAAGGACTAGCGGGGAGGAACTACGAGCAGTACTTC. Translation gives CASSAEGLAGRNYEQYF.

Many counts were recorded for this clonotype. V gene TRBV28 combines with J gene TRBJ2-3, with TRBD2 matching over 8 bases. The CDR3 sequence is 13 residues long. CDR1 is MDHEN and CDR2 is SYDVKM in the germline V gene. With 8 bases clipped from V and 0 bases from J, the junction kept 1 base outside the gene matches. The CDR3, as DNA: TGTGCCAGCTCTAGCGGGAGCACAGATACGCAGTATTTT. Amino acid sequence: CASSSGSTDTQYF.

This clonotype was recorded at least ten times. The chain couples TRBV18 to TRBJ2-1, with D possibly being TRBD2 (6 bases). This CDR3 has 14 residues. Per germline, CDR1 KGHSH and CDR2 LQKENI. V shed 8 bases and J shed 4 bases, with 15 bases lying between them. The CDR3 region is CASSPRDSYNEQFF. Written as DNA, the CDR3 is TGTGCCAGCAGCCCGCGGGACTCTTACAATGAGCAGTTCTTC.

The gene calls are TRBV9 and TRBJ1-1, with no clear D. CDR1 and CDR2 from the germline V gene are SGDLS and YYNGEE. The CDR3 is made up of 14 amino acids. The V end lost 0 bases, the J end lost 3 bases, and 9 bases lay between the germline ends. This CDR3 is CASSVVRGDTEAFF. For the CDR3, the DNA is TGTGCCAGCAGCGTAGTGCGGGGTGACACTGAAGCTTTCTTT.

This clonotype has ten or more counts. The gene calls are TRBV11-2 and TRBJ1-1, with a weak D call TRBD1 (5 bases). This CDR3 is 15 amino acids long. V lost 3 bases and J 10 bases, leaving 21 bases between the germline ends. The germline gives CDR1 SGHAT, CDR2 FQNNGV. CDR3 amino acids: CASSFQKGFRVRAFF. CDR3 DNA sequence: TGTGCCAGCAGCTTTCAAAAAGGTTTCAGGGTAAGAGCTTTCTTT.